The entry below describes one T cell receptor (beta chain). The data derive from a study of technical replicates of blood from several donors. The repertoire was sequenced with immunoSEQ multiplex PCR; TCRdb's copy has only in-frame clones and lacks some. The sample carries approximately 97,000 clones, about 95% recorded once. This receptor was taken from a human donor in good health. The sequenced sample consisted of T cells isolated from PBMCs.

The DNA of the CDR3 is TGTGCCAGTAGACGTCAAGGGGGGAACACCGGGGAGCTGTTTTTT. Residues: CASRRQGGNTGELFF. This chain uses TRBV19 with TRBJ2-2; maybe TRBD1 (6 bases). Trimming stripped 6 bases from V and 1 base from J, with 12 bases between. This CDR3 spans 15 amino acids. Germline CDR1 reads LNHDA; CDR2 reads SQIVND (reference sequence).